This entry concerns a single T cell receptor (beta chain). The sample comes from a study of control samples from healthy donors and cancer patients. The CDR3 contains 14 residues. The germline CDR1 and CDR2 sequences are SGDLS and YYNGEE. V was pared by 4 bases and J by 2 bases, with 5 bases of the junction left unmatched. Clones were sequenced by immunoSEQ multiplex PCR, and TCRdb holds only the in-frame ones, with some missing. The repertoire holds some 79,000 clones, with roughly 93% as singletons. The sequenced sample consisted of PBMCs. This chain joins TRBV9 and TRBJ1-1; 7 bases are a match to TRBD1. The receptor was isolated from a middle-aged woman with lung cancer. CDR3 nucleotides: TGTGCCAGCAGCATACAGGGGTTAAACACTGAAGCTTTCTTT. It encodes CASSIQGLNTEAFF.